This T cell receptor beta chain was retrieved from a study of cytomegalovirus exposure and HLA in healthy donors. Primers for the PCR totalled 60 Vbeta and 13 Jbeta. The assay was immunoSEQ multiplex PCR, and TCRdb's table has in-frame clones only and misses some. This table has around 100,000 clones, approximately 80% appearing once. V shed 6 bases and J shed 5 bases, with 19 bases lying between them. The germline V gene encodes CDR1 SNHLY and CDR2 FYNNEI. The CDR3 consists of 15 residues. The sequence was obtained from a male donor in good health and CMV-seropositive. V is TRBV2 and J is TRBJ2-5, with D perhaps TRBD2 (6 bases). Sample: PBMCs. The CDR3 DNA reads TGTGCCAGCAGAATGGAGCGGGCGGGAACGGAGACCCAGTACTTC. Protein sequence: CASRMERAGTETQYF.